The source of this T cell receptor (beta chain) is a study of blood T cell repertoires in COVID-19. The overall study: Samples representing acute and convalescent COVID-19 were sourced from the United States, Italy and Spain. T cells, B-cell-depleted T cells, or PBMCs provided the cDNA or gDNA that served as material.

CDR1 and CDR2 from the germline V gene are LNHDA and SQIVND (reference sequence). The CDR3 sequence is 14 residues long. J was trimmed by 6 bases and V by 5 bases; bases with no gene match: 9. How the authors handled the data: Amplifying reference gene primers gave estimates of nucleated cell counts. The table came from immunoSEQ multiplex PCR; TCRdb's copy has only in-frame clones and leaves some out. The V and J calls and the clone size are those of that table, but D and trimming were determined from the DNA. Of 130,000 to 150,000 clones listed, 70% to 90% are singletons. This chain uses TRBV19 with TRBJ2-7; the match to TRBD1 covers 8 bases. Sequenced input: peripheral blood. This receptor was identified in a man aged 60 to 75 with active or convalescent COVID-19. This chain's CDR3 is CASSYLDRGAEQYF. In DNA, the CDR3 is TGTGCCAGTAGTTACCTAGACAGGGGTGCCGAGCAGTACTTC.